A selection of T cell receptor beta chains follows, all from one sample in a study of STAT5B mutations in CD4+ large granular lymphocyte leukemia. Sequenced by immunoSEQ multiplex PCR; TCRdb stores in-frame clones only, minus some. This table holds about 30,000 clones, approximately 81% found once. Sequencing used CD4+ T cells from blood buffy coats. These receptors were taken from a human donor in good health. CDR3s include the opening cysteine and the closing phenylalanine or tryptophan. The D gene is left open where the match is weak. Expanded clones are given a class, and other clones once, few, many or no size at all.

d_call j_call clone_size v_call cdr3_nt cdr3_aa
TRBD2 TRBJ2-5 NA TRBV27 TGTGCCAGCAGTTCCTCAGTAAAGCGGGGGGTGGAGACCCAGTACTTC CASSSSVKRGVETQYF
NA TRBJ2-3 NA TRBV10-3 TGTGCCATCAGTGTTGGCGAGGGGCCGGATACGCAGTATTTT CAISVGEGPDTQYF
TRBD1 TRBJ1-1 NA TRBV6-5 TGTGCCAGCAGTTACGACAGGGCGAGGGCTGAAGCTTTCTTT CASSYDRARAEAFF
TRBD1 TRBJ2-2 NA TRBV27 TGTGCCAGCAGTTTTGGTACAGGGGACACCGGGGAGCTGTTTTTT CASSFGTGDTGELFF
NA TRBJ2-3 few TRBV7-9 TGTGCCAGCAGCAGAGCGGCAGATACGCAGTATTTT CASSRAADTQYF
NA TRBJ1-1 NA TRBV2 TGTGCCAGCAGTTGGACTGAAATTGAAGCTTTCTTT CASSWTEIEAFF
TRBD1 TRBJ2-7 NA TRBV6-6 TGTGCCAGCAGCTCCCGTAGGACAGGGGGCTCCTACGAGCAGTACTTC CASSSRRTGGSYEQYF
TRBD2 TRBJ2-3 NA TRBV2 TGTGCCAGCAGTGGCTTGCTAGCGGGCACAGATACGCAGTATTTT CASSGLLAGTDTQYF
TRBD2 TRBJ2-3 NA TRBV11-3 TGTGCCAGCAGCTTAGGCGTGGGACTAGCGGATACGCAGTATTTT CASSLGVGLADTQYF
TRBD1 TRBJ2-2 NA TRBV7-8 TGTGCCAGCAGCGCCGCGGACAGGGGCGCCTACGGGGAGCTGTTTTTT CASSAADRGAYGELFF
NA TRBJ2-7 NA TRBV5-1 TGCGCCAGCAGCATGCAGACAGCCTCTCCCCGGGACGAGCAGTACTTC CASSMQTASPRDEQYF
NA TRBJ2-7 NA TRBV6-1 TGTGCCAGCAGAGACCTAACCTACGAGCAGTACTTC CASRDLTYEQYF
TRBD2 TRBJ2-3 NA TRBV15 TGTGCCACCAGCAGAATTCTACCGGGACTAGCGGGAGGATACGGCACAGATACGCAGTATTTT CATSRILPGLAGGYGTDTQYF
NA TRBJ2-3 once TRBV28 TGTGCCAGCAGTCACCGACAGGGGCGACTAGCAGGTGATACGCAGTATTTT CASSHRQGRLAGDTQYF
TRBD1 TRBJ1-1 NA TRBV7-9 TGTGCCAGCAGCAGATCATTCGGACAGGGGAACACTGAAGCTTTCTTT CASSRSFGQGNTEAFF
NA TRBJ2-3 NA TRBV10-3 TGTGCCATCAGTGAGAAGCGGAACACAGATACGCAGTATTTT CAISEKRNTDTQYF
NA TRBJ1-5 few TRBV28 TGTGCCAGCAGCCGAGGTACCGATAGCAATCAGCCCCAGCATTTT CASSRGTDSNQPQHF
NA TRBJ2-6 few TRBV7-9 TGTGCCAGCAGCGTTACAGGGAATGGGGCCAACGTCCTGACTTTC CASSVTGNGANVLTF
TRBD1 TRBJ2-7 NA TRBV2 TGTGCCAGCAGTGAGACAGGGAGAGAGCAGTACTTC CASSETGREQYF
TRBD1 TRBJ1-2 NA TRBV4-1 TGCGCCAGCAGCCGCGGGACAGGGGATGGCTACACCTTC CASSRGTGDGYTF
TRBD1 TRBJ1-1 once TRBV10-3 TGTGCCATCAGGGGGACAGGGTCGGTGGGCACTGAAGCTTTCTTT CAIRGTGSVGTEAFF
NA TRBJ2-6 NA TRBV5-6 TGTGCCAGCAGCTTCGTGGGTGCTGGGGCCAACGTCCTGACTTTC CASSFVGAGANVLTF
NA TRBJ1-2 few TRBV7-9 TGTGCCAGCAGCTTTGTTGGGTACACTAACTATGGCTACACCTTC CASSFVGYTNYGYTF
NA TRBJ1-3 NA TRBV7-2 TGTGCCAGCAGCTTAGTTTTTGGAAACACCATATATTTT CASSLVFGNTIYF
TRBD1 TRBJ1-6 NA TRBV10-3 TGTGCCAGCTCCGGGACAGGGCCTTCACCCCTCCACTTT CASSGTGPSPLHF
TRBD2 TRBJ2-7 NA TRBV6-1 TGTGCCAGCACCGGGACTAGCGGGAGTACCGAGCAGTACTTC CASTGTSGSTEQYF
NA TRBJ1-3 NA TRBV7-9 TGTGCCAGCACCACACAGGGCTCTGGAAACACCATATATTTT CASTTQGSGNTIYF
TRBD2 TRBJ2-1 few TRBV4-1 TGCGCCAGCAGCCACCCGGGACTAGCGGGAGGGCCAGGGTACAATGAGCAGTTCTTC CASSHPGLAGGPGYNEQFF
TRBD2 TRBJ2-2 NA TRBV7-3 TGTGCCAGCAGCCCCCGTTGGGTAGCGGGGCCCGGGGAGCTGTTTTTT CASSPRWVAGPGELFF
NA TRBJ2-7 NA TRBV7-2 TGTGCCAGCAGCTTAGACGGGATGAGAGAGCAGTACTTC CASSLDGMREQYF
NA TRBJ2-5 NA TRBV2 TGTGCCAGCAGCAAACGGCTAGGGGAGACCCAGTACTTC CASSKRLGETQYF
TRBD1 TRBJ2-7 NA TRBV19 TGTGCCAGTACCGCGACAGGGGCCTACGAGCAGTACTTC CASTATGAYEQYF
NA TRBJ2-1 NA TRBV9 TGTGCCAGCAGCGCCTCTGGCAGCAATGAGCAGTTCTTC CASSASGSNEQFF
NA TRBJ2-6 NA TRBV13 TGTGCCAGCACAGGTGGCTCCATCTCTGGGGCCAACGTCCTGACTTTC CASTGGSISGANVLTF
TRBD1 TRBJ2-7 few TRBV4-1 TGCGCCGTCAGCCCAGGGGGACCCTACGAGCAGTACTTC CAVSPGGPYEQYF
NA TRBJ1-6 NA TRBV5-6 TGTGCCAGCAGCTTGGGTACCTTAGCTAATTCACCCCTCCACTTT CASSLGTLANSPLHF
TRBD2 TRBJ2-2 NA TRBV28 TGTGCCAGCACCCGGGATAGAGTACTAGCGGGGGTCACCGGGGAGCTGTTTTTT CASTRDRVLAGVTGELFF
NA TRBJ1-5 NA TRBV19 TGTGCCAGTAACCTAGGGAGCAATCAGCCCCAGCATTTT CASNLGSNQPQHF
TRBD2 TRBJ2-5 NA TRBV2 TGTGCCAGCAGTGAGGCTAGCGGGAAAGAGACCCAGTACTTC CASSEASGKETQYF
NA TRBJ2-1 NA TRBV5-5 TGTGCCAGCAGCTTTGACTCGCTCCTGGGGGAGCAGTTCTTC CASSFDSLLGEQFF
TRBD1 TRBJ2-1 NA TRBV19 TGTGCCAGTAGTATTTTGAGACAGGGCCTTAATGAGCAGTTCTTC CASSILRQGLNEQFF
TRBD2 TRBJ2-7 NA TRBV11-2 TGTGCCAGCAGCTTGTTCCTTAAGGGACTAGCGGGACTAACCTACGAGCAGTACTTC CASSLFLKGLAGLTYEQYF
NA TRBJ2-1 NA TRBV19 TGTGCCAGTAGTATAGCGCCGGGGTACAATGAGCAGTTCTTC CASSIAPGYNEQFF
NA TRBJ1-3 few TRBV19 TGTGCCAGTAAGGCGCCTGGTTCTGGAAACACCATATATTTT CASKAPGSGNTIYF
NA TRBJ2-1 NA TRBV7-2 TGTGCCAGCAGCTTAGTTCAGGGAATGGGCAATGAGCAGTTCTTC CASSLVQGMGNEQFF
TRBD2 TRBJ2-3 NA TRBV30 TGTGCCTGGAGCCCCGGACTAGCGGGAGACCGGGATACGCAGTATTTT CAWSPGLAGDRDTQYF
NA TRBJ2-7 NA TRBV18 TGTGCCAGCTCACCCTACTCAGAATTCTACGAGCAGTACTTC CASSPYSEFYEQYF